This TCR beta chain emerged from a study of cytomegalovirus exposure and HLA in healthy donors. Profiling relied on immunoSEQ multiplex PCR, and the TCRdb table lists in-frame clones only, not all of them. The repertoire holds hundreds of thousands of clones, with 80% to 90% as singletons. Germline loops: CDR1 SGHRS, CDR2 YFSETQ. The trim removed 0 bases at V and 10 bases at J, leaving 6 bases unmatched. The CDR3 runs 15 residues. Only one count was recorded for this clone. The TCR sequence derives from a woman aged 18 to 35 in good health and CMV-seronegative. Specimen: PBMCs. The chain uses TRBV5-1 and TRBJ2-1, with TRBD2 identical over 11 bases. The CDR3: CASSLVSGGAMEQFF. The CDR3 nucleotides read TGCGCCAGCAGCTTGGTTAGCGGGGGGGCCATGGAGCAGTTCTTC.